These T cell receptor beta chains were read from a single sample in a study of T cells in Graves' hyperthyroidism and ophthalmopathy. TCRdb passed the multiplex PCR reads through MiXCR, listing each CDR3 protein once. The sample records more than 500,000 distinct CDR3 sequences, roughly 14% being singletons. Sequencing was done on a sample of blood. All receptors derive from a woman in her forties with Graves' ophthalmopathy. The CDR3 runs from the conserved cysteine through the conserved F or W. Fields, in order: J gene, V gene, CDR3 protein.

>TRBJ2-4|TRBV6-5
CASSYSRVGNIQYF
>TRBJ1-1|TRBV30
CAWHTGMNTEAFF
>TRBJ2-5|TRBV6-5
CASSYSRDLALGETQYF
>TRBJ2-5|TRBV29-1
CSVARGPPQETQYF
>TRBJ2-2|TRBV20-1
CSARGFSTGELFF
>TRBJ2-7|TRBV20-1
CSARNSGGSYEQYF
>TRBJ2-3|TRBV7-3
CASSDGTSGNTDTQYF
>TRBJ2-5|TRBV5-1
CASSLGDPSGETQYF
>TRBJ1-5|TRBV28
CASSLRGQAINQPQHF
>TRBJ2-1|TRBV12-3/TRBV12-4
CASRRLASSSYNEQFF
>TRBJ1-1|TRBV30
CAWTRTSNTEAFF
>TRBJ2-7|TRBV20-1
CSASGTKSYEQYF
>TRBJ1-2|TRBV5-1
CASSFYNRGSTHGYTF
>TRBJ2-4|TRBV27
CASSLGQGAGIQYF
>TRBJ1-2|TRBV7-3
CASSLTPSSYGYTF
>TRBJ2-7|TRBV12-3/TRBV12-4
CASSFIQTSYGQYF
>TRBJ1-3|TRBV10-3
CAITPTEGPSGNTIYF
>TRBJ1-5|TRBV30
CALTVTGGGGNQPQHF
>TRBJ2-2|TRBV11-2
CASSAEDRGLTGELFF
>TRBJ2-2|TRBV5-1
CASSLAFEAGELFF
>TRBJ1-1|TRBV6-5
CASSYSGGRNTEAFF
>TRBJ2-7|TRBV6-2/TRBV6-3
CASSSFSYEQYF
>TRBJ2-7|TRBV27
CASSYGPIVLAVRKQYF
>TRBJ1-6|TRBV6-1
CVSRIRGNSPLHF
>TRBJ2-7|TRBV15
CATSNKGWDLRSEQYF
>TRBJ2-4|TRBV7-6
CASSSGTSGTLAKNIQYF
>TRBJ2-7|TRBV30
CAWKLAGGREQYF
>TRBJ2-5|TRBV28
CASSFLAEGGETQYF
>TRBJ2-5|TRBV19
CASSMGSAGTQYF
>TRBJ1-3|TRBV5-1
CASSRDKSSGNTIYF
>TRBJ1-5|TRBV6-1
CASRDRVGHQPQHF
>TRBJ2-7|TRBV30
CAWSVASIYEQYF
>TRBJ1-1|TRBV18
CASSATKNTEAFF
>TRBJ2-2|TRBV27
CASSLGGTSPGELFF
>TRBJ2-5|TRBV19
CASSSRLEIETQYF
>TRBJ2-7|TRBV20-1
CSAETSGGPYEQYF
>TRBJ1-6|TRBV7-9
CASSLQVQGNSPLHF
>TRBJ1-2|TRBV4-1
CASSHPTDRFYGYTF
>TRBJ1-1|TRBV20-1
CSARPARDTEAFF
>TRBJ2-5|TRBV29-1
CSVDLASTSQGLSQETQYF
>TRBJ2-7|TRBV20-1
CSARDGSGPSYEQYF
>TRBJ2-7|TRBV6-1
CASSVNPSGYEQYF
>TRBJ2-2|TRBV27
CASSLIQGGTGELFF
>TRBJ2-7|TRBV6-8
CASSSTGLASDEQYF
>TRBJ1-2|TRBV12-3/TRBV12-4
CASNVGTGHYGYTF
>TRBJ2-3|TRBV6-1
CASSTDGQDTQYF
>TRBJ2-7|TRBV28
CASSLWGGSLDF
>TRBJ1-1|TRBV6-5
CASSRQRDTEAFF
>TRBJ2-5|TRBV12-3/TRBV12-4
CASSFGHSHGETQYF
>TRBJ2-5|TRBV28
CASYQYPSPEGGTSGMSQYF
>TRBJ2-7|TRBV24-1
CATSNYIGDFYEQYF
>TRBJ2-7|TRBV6-2/TRBV6-3
CASSPGTSGPISYEQYF
>TRBJ2-2|TRBV28
CASISGTSGSPNTGELFF
>TRBJ1-1|TRBV11-1
CASSQIGRQGPNTEAFF
>TRBJ2-4|TRBV12-3/TRBV12-4
CASSIRQGNIQYF
>TRBJ1-1|TRBV5-1
CASSLGKGNTEAFF
>TRBJ1-5|TRBV19
CASSGQGSHSQPQHF